This TCR beta chain is from a study of cytomegalovirus exposure and HLA in healthy donors. Study-level points and caveats: There were under 200 TCR beta chains listed as cytomegalovirus-associated. Information on immune exposure was restricted to one variable (CMV serostatus). A few chains tied to CMV proved CMV antigen-specific in vitro. Later, TCR association rates were found to vary by HLA locus, highest for DRB1 and lowest for HLA-C.

PCR primers comprised 60 Vbeta and 13 Jbeta primers. Some clones are missing from TCRdb's copy, which holds only in-frame ones; the method was immunoSEQ multiplex PCR. The table has 160,000 or so clones, less than 90% seen once. On this clone: Its cognate antigen is unknown.

The sample comprised PBMCs. The clonotype comes from a man between 50 and 59 years old in good health and CMV-seropositive.

The CDR3 nucleotides read TGTGCCAGTAGTCCAGGACTGATGCAAGGCTACACCTTC. The encoded protein is CASSPGLMQGYTF. The rearrangement joins TRBV19 to TRBJ1-2; D call uncertain. The germline gives CDR1 LNHDA, CDR2 SQIVND (reference sequence). V dropped 5 bases and J dropped 8 bases, with 15 bases sitting between them. This CDR3 contains 13 residues.